Each of the 10 T cell receptor beta chains below was sequenced from the same sample in a study of CD8 T cells in ankylosing spondylitis. Using its own MiXCR run on the 5' RACE reads, TCRdb lists one record per CDR3 protein. This repertoire shows some 120,000 distinct CDR3 sequences, about 13% found once; its top ten account for approximately 3.1%. Sequences were obtained from blood, either unsorted or a sorted T cell fraction (not recorded which). These receptors all come from a female donor with ankylosing spondylitis or in good health (not recorded which).

This clonotype was detected only a few times. The V gene is TRBV12-3 or TRBV12-4, the J gene TRBJ1-6; possible D gene TRBD1, 6 bases. V dropped 4 bases and J dropped 7 bases, with 14 bases sitting between them. This CDR3 is built from 15 residues. This CDR3 reads CASSYFGGPNSPLHF. The CDR3 DNA sequence: TGTGCCAGCAGTTACTTCGGGGGCCCGAATTCACCCCTCCACTTT.

About this clonotype itself: A much larger clone lies a single base off, so this may be a read error. The CDR3 end shows no conserved phenylalanine or tryptophan, and so a read error is likely. The V gene is TRBV5-6, the J gene TRBJ2-1; D call uncertain. The CDR3 sequence is 13 residues long. Trimming removed 2 bases from V and 4 bases from J, with 7 bases in between. Germline CDR1 SGHDT, CDR2 YYEEEE. The CDR3 DNA reads as TGTGCCAGCAGCTTCGGAGCATACAATGAGCAGTTCCTC. Translation: CASSFGAYNEQFL.

This clonotype was observed a handful of times. This chain joins TRBV5-1 and TRBJ1-4; unclear D gene. Per the germline V gene, CDR1 is SGHRS and CDR2 is YFSETQ. V lost 1 base and J lost 5, with 12 bases in between. The CDR3 has 15 residues. The CDR3 nucleotides are TGCGCCAGCAGCTTGCGCGGCCACCGAAATGAAAAACTGTTTTTT. Translated, it gives CASSLRGHRNEKLFF.

This clonotype was seen more than once but under ten times. The chain is built from TRBV6-1 and TRBJ1-3, with D unresolved. Germline V lookup: CDR1 MNHNS, CDR2 SASEGT. The CDR3 is 16 amino acids. Trimming left V 5 bases short and J 0 bases short, with 14 bases between. The CDR3 DNA reads as TGTGCCAGCAGTCCGGACCGGGCGAGCTCTGGAAACACCATATATTTT. Its translation is CASSPDRASSGNTIYF.

This chain connects TRBV12-3 or TRBV12-4 to TRBJ2-7; no definite D call. The CDR3 has 11 residues. V dropped 5 bases and J dropped 4 bases, with 6 bases sitting between them. The CDR3 DNA reads TGTGCCAGCAGTGCACAGTACGAGCAGTACTTC. This sequence encodes CASSAQYEQYF.

This clonotype was picked up a small number of times. The J gene is TRBJ1-3, the V gene TRBV27; D possibly corresponds to TRBD1 (6 bases). This CDR3 has 14 amino acids. Trimming pared 6 bases from V and 2 bases from J, leaving 11 bases between. Germline CDR1 is MNHEY and CDR2 is SMNVEV (reference sequence). CDR3 region: CASSRAGAGNTIYF. The CDR3 coding sequence is TGTGCCAGCAGCCGTGCAGGGGCTGGAAACACCATATATTTT.

This clonotype has only a few counts. The chain has TRBV4-2 and TRBJ2-2, with D tentatively TRBD1 or TRBD2 (6 bases each). There are 15 residues in the CDR3. Germline V CDR1 and CDR2: LGHNA, YNFKEQ. V was trimmed by 0 bases and J by 6 bases, leaving 11 bases between them. CDR3 in amino acids: CASSQDPGAAGELFF. In DNA form, the CDR3 reads TGTGCCAGCAGCCAAGATCCGGGGGCAGCCGGGGAGCTGTTTTTT.

Many counts were recorded for this clonotype. The chain links TRBV4-2 to TRBJ2-1; D may be TRBD1 (5 bases). The CDR3 totals 12 residues. Germline V gene lookup returns CDR1 LGHNA and CDR2 YNFKEQ. V shed 0 bases and J shed 10 bases, with 7 bases lying between them. In nucleotides, the CDR3 is TGTGCCAGCAGCCAAGACAGGGCCGAGCAGTTCTTC. It codes for CASSQDRAEQFF.

This clonotype was recorded at least ten times. The gene calls are TRBV24-1 and TRBJ2-2; TRBD1 agrees at 7 bases. CDR3 length: 16 residues. V dropped 6 bases and J dropped 0; count of bases not matched to a gene: 6. From germline, CDR1 is KGHDR and CDR2 SFDVKD. The CDR3 DNA is TGTGCCACCAGTAGACGACAGGGTCCGAACACCGGGGAGCTGTTTTTT. As protein: CATSRRQGPNTGELFF.

This clonotype came up a few times. The rearrangement uses TRBV7-6 and TRBJ2-1, with D unclear. Germline V gene sequence: CDR1 SGHVS, CDR2 FNYEAQ. CDR3 length: 17 amino acids. Trimming removed 1 base at V and 2 bases at J, with 15 bases between. CDR3 loop: CASSLGINPMTYNEQFF. The CDR3 DNA is TGTGCCAGCAGCTTAGGGATTAACCCCATGACCTACAATGAGCAGTTCTTC. Drawing the rest from reference TRBV7-6 and TRBJ2-1, the complete variable domain is GAGVSQSPRYKVTKRGQDVALRCDPISGHVSLYWYRQALGQGPEFLTYFNYEAQQDKSGLPNDRFSAERPEGSISTLTIQRTEQRDSAMYRCASSLGINPMTYNEQFFGPGTRLTVL.